These T cell receptor beta chains were read from a single sample in a study of blood T cell repertoires in COVID-19. Measured with immunoSEQ multiplex PCR; TCRdb has only the in-frame clones, and not every one. The sample yields about 200,000 clones, 82% seen once. Specimen: PBMCs or T cells enriched from blood (not recorded which). The origin of the receptors is a man aged 40-49 years who had recovered from COVID-19. CDR3s leave out the opening cysteine and the closing phenylalanine or tryptophan. Fields, in order: V gene, J gene, CDR3 protein.

V: TRBV30
J: TRBJ1-2
CDR3: AWSVLGAGGYT

V: TRBV11-2
J: TRBJ1-2
CDR3: ASSLDSPGGGYT

V: TRBV7-9
J: TRBJ1-1
CDR3: ASSFEVVTEAF

V: TRBV9
J: TRBJ1-3
CDR3: ASSVGQALSGNTIY

V: TRBV7-9
J: TRBJ2-5
CDR3: ASSTDYERETQY

V: TRBV4-2
J: TRBJ1-2
CDR3: ASSQGGTGAMKGYT

V: TRBV27
J: TRBJ2-1
CDR3: ASHPGTSGLEQF

V: TRBV9
J: TRBJ1-1
CDR3: ASSPGGEAF

V: TRBV5-1
J: TRBJ2-1
CDR3: ASSPRTSGSYNEQF

V: TRBV5-1
J: TRBJ2-1
CDR3: ASSLGGTSSNEQF

V: TRBV5-8
J: TRBJ2-3
CDR3: ASRPGQGDTDTQY

V: TRBV7-9
J: TRBJ1-5
CDR3: ASSFTGRGQPQH

V: TRBV27
J: TRBJ2-7
CDR3: ASSLIQEAYEQY

V: TRBV5-1
J: TRBJ1-1
CDR3: ASSFRGQTNTEAF

V: TRBV19
J: TRBJ2-1
CDR3: ASSQLAGDNEQF

V: TRBV6-5
J: TRBJ1-1
CDR3: ASSYGGGGMNTEAF

V: TRBV5-1
J: TRBJ1-4
CDR3: ASSLGVSATNEKLF

V: TRBV24-1
J: TRBJ2-3
CDR3: ATSDSTESTDTQY

V: TRBV30
J: TRBJ2-1
CDR3: AWASGNSYNEQF

V: TRBV6-1
J: TRBJ2-1
CDR3: ASSEVLGGGYNEQF

V: TRBV5-4
J: TRBJ2-5
CDR3: ASSLTGRETQY

V: TRBV25-1
J: TRBJ1-6
CDR3: ASRQVNNSPLH

V: TRBV28
J: TRBJ1-4
CDR3: ASSRTGQGSNEKLF

V: TRBV9
J: TRBJ2-3
CDR3: ASSETSGSTDTQY

V: TRBV30
J: TRBJ2-5
CDR3: AWSVPGSRETQY

V: TRBV12-5
J: TRBJ2-3
CDR3: ASRSQGGDTQY

V: TRBV2
J: TRBJ2-1
CDR3: ASNEDIYNEQF

V: TRBV29-1
J: TRBJ2-1
CDR3: SAGVSSYNEQF

V: TRBV12-3/TRBV12-4
J: TRBJ2-1
CDR3: ASSLEVNEQF

V: TRBV9
J: TRBJ2-5
CDR3: ASSVVGASETQY

V: TRBV2
J: TRBJ1-2
CDR3: ASTSTGEGGYT

V: TRBV11-2
J: TRBJ2-7
CDR3: ASSPTHRTGDNSYEQY

V: TRBV4-3
J: TRBJ2-7
CDR3: ASSQDAVGQGTLGEQY

V: TRBV5-1
J: TRBJ1-2
CDR3: ASSPGTASLNYGYT

V: TRBV28
J: TRBJ1-5
CDR3: ASKPGLGQPQH

V: TRBV4-2
J: TRBJ2-7
CDR3: ASSQKMGGGDEQY

V: TRBV27
J: TRBJ2-1
CDR3: ASSRDLFYNEQF

V: TRBV6-5
J: TRBJ1-1
CDR3: ASSYLAEMNTEAF

V: TRBV14
J: TRBJ2-5
CDR3: ASSLGLAGVETQY

V: TRBV27
J: TRBJ1-1
CDR3: ASSLWQGAQNTEAF

V: TRBV27
J: TRBJ2-2
CDR3: ASRIAGAFTGELF

V: TRBV7-2
J: TRBJ2-3
CDR3: ASSPSTDTQY

V: TRBV7-2
J: TRBJ1-2
CDR3: ASSSGTGVWGYGYT

V: TRBV18
J: TRBJ1-3
CDR3: ASSLQADRNTIY

V: TRBV10-2
J: TRBJ2-7
CDR3: ASSEQEPNEQY

V: TRBV4-3
J: TRBJ1-4
CDR3: ASSQGTPPGEKLF

V: TRBV5-1
J: TRBJ1-1
CDR3: ASSDQANTEAF

V: TRBV7-2
J: TRBJ1-6
CDR3: ASIGQGLNSPLH

V: TRBV4-2
J: TRBJ2-2
CDR3: ASSQVEGRVGELF

V: TRBV18
J: TRBJ1-2
CDR3: ASSPGTEATYGYT

V: TRBV7-2
J: TRBJ1-5
CDR3: ASSFDRLSNQPQH